A selection of T cell receptor beta chains follows, all from one sample in a study of shared T cell receptors in the human thymus. Generated by immunoSEQ multiplex PCR, the TCRdb table keeps only in-frame clones and is missing some. The table has about 710,000 clones, approximately 89% seen once; the top ten hold approximately 0.0097%. The sample was also reused in another study, on human thymus T cells.

The sequencing input was thymocytes. The receptors stem from a boy less than two years old with a congenital heart defect. Each CDR3 is given with its conserved first and last residue. A D gene is named only where the DNA matches it firmly. Clone size is shown for a subset of rows, as once, few, many or a class of expanded clone.

v_call	d_call	j_call	clone_size	cdr3_aa	cdr3_nt
TRBV6-5	-	TRBJ1-5	-	CASSRDGSGPQHF	TGTGCCAGCAGCCGGGACGGGAGTGGGCCCCAGCATTTT
TRBV28	-	TRBJ2-5	-	CASSFGRGLYQETQYF	TGTGCCAGCAGTTTCGGGAGGGGGCTGTACCAAGAGACCCAGTACTTC
TRBV14	-	TRBJ2-7	-	CASSQGAGRSYEQYF	TGTGCCAGCAGCCAAGGCGCTGGGCGCTCCTACGAGCAGTACTTC
TRBV5-4	-	TRBJ2-2	-	CASSFKGSGELFF	TGTGCCAGCAGCTTCAAAGGGAGCGGGGAGCTGTTTTTT
TRBV4-1	TRBD1	TRBJ2-7	-	CASSQKERQGSEQYF	TGCGCCAGCAGCCAAAAAGAGAGACAGGGATCCGAGCAGTACTTC
TRBV14	TRBD1	TRBJ2-7	-	CASSQRQGVPSYEQYF	TGTGCCAGCAGCCAAAGACAGGGAGTCCCCTCCTACGAGCAGTACTTC
TRBV5-1	TRBD2	TRBJ2-7	-	CASRELAGGNEQYF	TGCGCCAGCAGAGAACTAGCGGGAGGGAATGAGCAGTACTTC
TRBV4-2	-	TRBJ2-7	-	CASSQEGGRTRGFYEQYF	TGTGCCAGCAGCCAAGAGGGAGGTCGAACCAGGGGGTTCTACGAGCAGTACTTC
TRBV9	-	TRBJ1-2	-	CASSDRGEDGYTF	TGTGCCAGCAGCGACCGGGGGGAAGATGGCTACACCTTC
TRBV2	TRBD1	TRBJ1-2	-	CASRGDRDHGYTF	TGTGCCAGCAGGGGGGACAGGGATCATGGCTACACCTTC
TRBV27	-	TRBJ1-1	-	CASSSGVNTEAFF	TGTGCCAGCAGTTCGGGGGTGAACACTGAAGCTTTCTTT
TRBV6-1	TRBD2	TRBJ2-7	-	CASSEKAGDFYEQYF	TGTGCCAGCAGTGAAAAGGCGGGAGACTTCTACGAGCAGTACTTC
TRBV5-4	-	TRBJ2-4	few	CASSPNVPGNIQYF	TGTGCCAGCAGCCCCAATGTCCCAGGGAACATTCAGTACTTC
TRBV28	TRBD1	TRBJ1-5	-	CASRSPPLQGRNQPQHF	TGTGCCAGCAGATCCCCCCCCCTACAGGGGCGCAATCAGCCCCAGCATTTT
TRBV4-1	-	TRBJ2-7	-	CASRVNSAPSYEQYF	TGCGCCAGCAGGGTGAATAGCGCCCCCTCCTACGAGCAGTACTTC
TRBV6-5	-	TRBJ1-5	-	CASSYRTGNQPQHF	TGTGCCAGCAGTTACAGGACAGGCAATCAGCCCCAGCATTTT
TRBV14	-	TRBJ2-3	-	CASSQFSLGEGSTDTQYF	TGTGCCAGCAGCCAATTCTCACTAGGTGAGGGATCCACAGATACGCAGTATTTT
TRBV7-2	-	TRBJ2-7	-	CASSLPLAGVYEQYF	TGTGCCAGCAGCCTACCGCTTGCCGGGGTCTACGAGCAGTACTTC
TRBV9	-	TRBJ2-1	-	CASSTSGIFPYNEQFF	TGTGCCAGCAGCACATCAGGGATTTTCCCCTACAATGAGCAGTTCTTC
TRBV2	TRBD2	TRBJ2-7	-	CASSLQGGSSYEQYF	TGTGCCAGCAGCTTGCAGGGCGGGAGCTCCTACGAGCAGTACTTC
TRBV10-3	-	TRBJ2-7	-	CAISEMWGGPVVDEQYF	TGTGCCATCAGTGAGATGTGGGGGGGCCCCGTCGTTGACGAGCAGTACTTC
TRBV28	TRBD2	TRBJ2-3	once	CASSFWGPGLAGGPCPTDTQYF	TGTGCCAGCAGTTTCTGGGGCCCGGGACTAGCGGGAGGCCCCTGCCCGACAGATACGCAGTATTTT
TRBV7-3	TRBD1	TRBJ1-6	-	CASSSERQGPNSPLHF	TGTGCCAGCAGCTCCGAAAGACAGGGCCCAAATTCACCCCTCCACTTT
TRBV10-2	-	TRBJ1-4	-	CASSESSEKLFF	TGCGCCAGCAGTGAGTCGAGTGAAAAACTGTTTTTT
TRBV5-6	-	TRBJ1-6	-	CASSAHPPTGPRSPLHF	TGTGCCAGCAGCGCGCACCCTCCTACAGGGCCTAGATCACCCCTCCACTTT
TRBV28	-	TRBJ1-1	-	CASSFSGVLTEAFF	TGTGCCAGCAGTTTTTCAGGGGTGCTCACTGAAGCTTTCTTT
TRBV28	-	TRBJ1-2	-	CASSLGSPGYLNYGYTF	TGTGCCAGCAGTTTGGGGTCCCCAGGGTACCTTAACTATGGCTACACCTTC
TRBV5-3	-	TRBJ1-3	few	CARSLEVLGSGGNTIYF	TGTGCCAGAAGCTTGGAAGTTTTGGGCTCGGGAGGAAACACCATATATTTT
TRBV28	-	TRBJ1-1	-	CASSPQGLLGAFF	TGTGCCAGCAGTCCCCAGGGCCTTTTGGGAGCTTTCTTT
TRBV11-2	TRBD2	TRBJ2-1	-	CASSPQGAGGLGEQFF	TGTGCCAGCAGCCCACAAGGGGCGGGAGGGCTAGGTGAGCAGTTCTTC
TRBV5-6	-	TRBJ1-6	-	CASSGIRDPSSYNSPLHF	TGTGCCAGCAGCGGGATCAGGGATCCTAGCTCCTATAATTCACCCCTCCACTTT
TRBV14	TRBD2	TRBJ2-3	-	CASSQDWERGGTDTQYF	TGTGCCAGCAGCCAAGATTGGGAGCGGGGGGGCACAGATACGCAGTATTTT
TRBV14	TRBD2	TRBJ2-1	-	CASSQDGQTSGAYNEQFF	TGTGCCAGCAGCCAAGATGGGCAGACTAGCGGGGCCTACAATGAGCAGTTCTTC
TRBV28	TRBD1	TRBJ1-5	-	CASSPAGTGDNQPQHF	TGTGCCAGCAGCCCTGCCGGGACAGGGGACAATCAGCCCCAGCATTTT
TRBV2	-	TRBJ1-6	-	CASSEGPRRGSPLHF	TGTGCCAGCAGTGAAGGGCCCCGGAGGGGTTCACCCCTCCACTTT
TRBV15	TRBD2	TRBJ2-1	-	CATSSSAGSSYNEQFF	TGTGCCACCAGCAGTTCAGCGGGGAGCTCCTACAATGAGCAGTTCTTC
TRBV28	TRBD1	TRBJ2-7	-	CASSFKGLTGAYEQYF	TGTGCCAGCAGTTTTAAGGGACTGACAGGGGCCTACGAGCAGTACTTC
TRBV30	-	TRBJ2-1	-	CAWSDLANYNEQFF	TGTGCCTGGAGTGACCTAGCCAACTACAATGAGCAGTTCTTC
TRBV5-1	-	TRBJ2-4	-	CASSLEEWGSGGNIQYF	TGCGCCAGCAGCTTGGAGGAGTGGGGGTCCGGGGGAAACATTCAGTACTTC
TRBV7-2	-	TRBJ2-7	few	CASSLRPGRHFYEQYF	TGTGCCAGCAGCTTACGTCCCGGGAGACACTTCTACGAGCAGTACTTC
TRBV28	-	TRBJ1-2	-	CASSTMDSYNYGYTF	TGTGCCAGCAGCACCATGGACAGTTATAACTATGGCTACACCTTC